This record covers a single TCR beta chain. Which antigen it targets is not known. No base-level quality is on record; no much larger clone is a single base apart. The V end loses 6 bases and the J end loses 0 bases, and a stretch of 15 bases separates them. From the germline V gene (reference sequence), CDR1 is MNHEY and CDR2 is SMNVEV. The CDR3 contains 16 residues, cysteine and phenylalanine counted. Only the CDR3 region is kept as DNA, spanning 48 bases read in frame from base 1. This sample is drawn from a study of beta chain features in type 1 diabetes (dated by TCRdb to between 2018 and 2020). For the wider study: Patients and healthy donors did not differ in mean age, gender distribution, total cell number or subset yield. A total of about 100 million sorted cells were examined across all samples, and RNA yield correlated strongly with the number of cells per subset. In the study, recently diagnosed type 1 diabetes patients and matched healthy donors were compared on the TCRB repertoires of their sorted circulating CD4+ T cell subsets. Regulatory and stem cell-like memory subsets were obtained from only 8 patients and roughly eight healthy donors, while naive and central memory subsets were obtained from all 30 or so donors.

The entire amount of isolated RNA was reverse transcribed using the High Capacity cDNA Reverse Transcription Kit, so the sequenced TCRB transcripts were expressed ones. Naive, central memory and regulatory T cell samples underwent deep immunoSEQ sequencing, averaging about 3.3 million total reads per sample. Sorted cells were lysed in RLT buffer, and RNA was extracted using DNase-treated RNeasy Micro or Mini kits according to cell number. To prevent cross-contamination, every cell subset was processed on its own, while patient and healthy donor samples were processed together. Using the immunoSEQ multiplex PCR, TCRB sequences were amplified from cDNA into 87-bp fragments spanning the CDR3 region. Sequencing of the amplicons was done on the Illumina HiSeq platform. In the paper's pipeline: Synthetic template baselines were used to correct PCR bias computationally, reads within Hamming distance 2 were collapsed together, and singletons that could not be merged were discarded. Reads were aligned to IMGT to assign V, D and J genes, CDR3 length, and insertions or deletions at six rearrangement sites. Within each subset, clonotype counts were normalized to sorted cell number, after which true diversity and Gini coefficients were computed with the tcR R package. Repertoire sharing was quantified using the overlap coefficient calculated on TCRB nucleotide sequences. Out-of-frame TCRB sequences from naive cells were analyzed as a proxy for the pre-selection repertoire. The table comes from immuneACCESS by way of TCRdb, which keeps in-frame sequences with V and J called. Part of the clones is missing from these tables; in studies checked, under half for an unresolved V gene and the rest for unknown reasons. D and trimming come from the DNA, and the V and J calls and clone size come from that table. The sample has about 250,000 clones on record, 14% of them singletons. The ten top clones hold around 0.025% of the sample.

From each donor, a single peripheral blood sample of about 116 mL on average was drawn into heparinised tubes. Naive, central memory, regulatory and stem cell-like memory CD4+ T cells were sorted on a BD FACSAria II using a panel including CD45RO, CCR7, CD25, CD127, CD95 and CD27. All sorted populations exceeded 95% purity. PBMCs were isolated right away by Lymphoprep density gradient centrifugation and were stained directly, without culture. To minimize batch effects, samples were stained and sorted in pairs, one healthy donor with one patient per experiment. Overall study outcomes, separate from this receptor: Naive, central memory and regulatory TCRB repertoires appeared to be more alike among patients than among healthy donors. At VDJ recombination sites, patients with type 1 diabetes made fewer insertions and deleted more nucleotides, a pattern implying thymic rearrangement abnormalities. In all four CD4+ subsets, TCRB CDR3 length was moderately but significantly shorter in type 1 diabetes patients. Shorter templates might have been favored by PCR, but patient and control samples were amplified and corrected together, so both groups would have been affected equally by any skew. Only small numbers of individuals were included in the HLA sub-analyses, which left unresolved whether HLA type had any influence on TCRB rearrangement. Because cDNA rather than genomic DNA was sequenced, highly expressing activated cells could have been over-represented, although no difference in activation and CD3 levels was found between groups.

The sequencing input was naive CD4+ T cells from blood. The cell subset or site label, as the study defines it: true naive CD4+ T cells. The chain links TRBV27 with TRBJ1-5; no confident D gene assignment can be made. This receptor was identified in a woman aged 40 to 50 in good health. The sequenced DNA: TGTGCCAGCAGGCCCGACAAGACATATAGCAATCAGCCCCAGCATTTT. Its protein reads: CASRPDKTYSNQPQHF.